This TCR beta chain was sequenced in a study of breast tumors, draining lymph nodes, adjacent tissues. TCRdb fed the multiplex PCR reads into MiXCR, producing one record per CDR3 protein. The sample lists around 140,000 distinct CDR3 sequences; 20% to 25% were seen once. Whole-study results and caveats: That most tumor T cells come from lymph nodes remained unproven.

Germline-derived CDR1 and CDR2 are LNHDA and SQIVND (reference sequence). V was cut by 0 bases and J by 3 bases, with 11 bases left in between. The CDR3 has 15 residues. Breast cancer patients provided tissue from their axillary draining lymph nodes. Concerning this clonotype itself: The antigen is undetermined. A much larger clone differs by one base, so this may be a read error. The conserved closing phenylalanine or tryptophan is absent in this CDR3, likely reflecting a read error.

The V and J genes are TRBV19 and TRBJ1-2, with a weak D call TRBD1 (6 bases). The sequenced sample was axillary lymph node tissue. The TCR originated in a female donor with breast cancer. Some clones in this sample may be carry-over from other donors' samples. The CDR3 protein is CASSIDEGDDYGYTL. The CDR3 DNA is TGTGCCAGTAGTATAGATGAGGGGGACGACTATGGCTACACCCTC.